This TCR beta chain was documented in a study of post-analysis software for immune sequencing data. Overall study results and limits: Controls had lower frequencies than patients of about 5 TRBV segments, which included TRBV5-6, TRBV5-1 and TRBV20-1. The study found significantly lower normalized Chao1 diversity in multiple sclerosis patients than in controls.

For this clonotype: No antigen is known for it.

Prepared TCR beta cDNA libraries contained unique molecular identifiers. Each CDR3 protein is one row after TCRdb ran MiXCR on the PCR reads. The data show hundreds of thousands of distinct CDR3 sequences, about a third seen once. Trimming shortened V by 1 base and J by 11 bases, and 20 bases separated the two germline ends. Germline lookup yields CDR1 SGHTA and CDR2 FQGNSA. CDR3 length: 15 residues. The source of this sequence is a girl aged 10 to 17 with multiple sclerosis. The chain uses TRBV7-2 and TRBJ2-5, with TRBD2 as a possible D gene (6 bases). The specimen sequenced was blood. CDR3 coding DNA: TGTGCCAGCAGCTTAGGGGGCGGGAATAACAATGAGCAGTACTTC. Protein product: CASSLGGGNNNEQYF.